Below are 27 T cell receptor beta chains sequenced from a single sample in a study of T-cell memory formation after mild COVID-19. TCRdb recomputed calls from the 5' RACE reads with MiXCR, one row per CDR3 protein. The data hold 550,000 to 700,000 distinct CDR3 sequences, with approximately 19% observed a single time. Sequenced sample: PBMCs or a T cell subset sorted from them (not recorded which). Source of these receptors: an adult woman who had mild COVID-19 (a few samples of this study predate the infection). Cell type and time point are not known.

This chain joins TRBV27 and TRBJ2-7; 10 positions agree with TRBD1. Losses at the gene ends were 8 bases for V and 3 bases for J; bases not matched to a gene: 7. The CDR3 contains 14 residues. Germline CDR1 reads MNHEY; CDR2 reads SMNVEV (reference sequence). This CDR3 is CASRGQGKYYEQYF. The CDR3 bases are TGTGCCAGCCGGGGACAGGGGAAGTACTACGAGCAGTACTTC.

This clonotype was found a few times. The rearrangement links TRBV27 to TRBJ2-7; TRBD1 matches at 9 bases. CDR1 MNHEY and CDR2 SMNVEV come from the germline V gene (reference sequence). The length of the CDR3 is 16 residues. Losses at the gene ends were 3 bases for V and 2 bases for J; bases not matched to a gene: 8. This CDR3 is CASSLATGGATYEQYF. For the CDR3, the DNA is TGTGCCAGCAGTTTGGCCACAGGGGGCGCGACCTACGAGCAGTACTTC.

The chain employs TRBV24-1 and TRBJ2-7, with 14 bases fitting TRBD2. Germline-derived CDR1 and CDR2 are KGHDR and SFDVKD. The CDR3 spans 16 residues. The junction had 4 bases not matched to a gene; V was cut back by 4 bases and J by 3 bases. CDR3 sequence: CATSETGTSGSYEQYF. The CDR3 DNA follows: TGTGCCACCAGTGAAACAGGGACTAGCGGGAGCTACGAGCAGTACTTC.

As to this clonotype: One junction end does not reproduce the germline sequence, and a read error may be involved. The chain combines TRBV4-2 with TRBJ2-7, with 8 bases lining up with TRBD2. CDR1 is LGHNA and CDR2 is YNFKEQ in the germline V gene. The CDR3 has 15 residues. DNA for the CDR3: TGTGACAGCAGCCAAGATAGGGTAGCGGGAACAGAGCAGTACTTC. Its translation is CDSSQDRVAGTEQYF.

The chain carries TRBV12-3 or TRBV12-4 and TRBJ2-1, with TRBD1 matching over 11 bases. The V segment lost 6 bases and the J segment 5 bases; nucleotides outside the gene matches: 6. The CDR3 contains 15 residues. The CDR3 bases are TGTGCCAGCAGGCCCGGACAGGGGGCGCACAATGAGCAGTTCTTC. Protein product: CASRPGQGAHNEQFF.

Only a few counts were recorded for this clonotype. The CDR3 DNA follows: TGCGCCAGCAGCCCGGGGACAGCGGGGAGTCAGTACTTC. This translates into CASSPGTAGSQYF. The rearrangement uses TRBV5-1 and TRBJ2-4; either TRBD1 or TRBD2 may fit D (7 bases each). From germline, CDR1 is SGHRS and CDR2 YFSETQ. The V and J ends lost 4 bases and 12 bases respectively, with 17 bases between them. CDR3 length equals 13 residues.

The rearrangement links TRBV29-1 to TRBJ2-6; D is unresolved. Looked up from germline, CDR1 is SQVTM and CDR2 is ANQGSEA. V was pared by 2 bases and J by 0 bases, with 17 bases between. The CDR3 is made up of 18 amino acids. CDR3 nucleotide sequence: TGCAGCGTTGAACCCTTGCTAACCGGGCGCTCTGGGGCCAACGTCCTGACTTTC. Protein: CSVEPLLTGRSGANVLTF.

In DNA form, the CDR3 reads TGCAGTGCTAGGGTCTCCGGGCTCCTGGATACGCAGTATTTT. Encoded protein: CSARVSGLLDTQYF. The gene calls are TRBV20-1 and TRBJ2-3, with D unclear. There are 14 residues in the CDR3. Per the germline V gene, CDR1 is DFQATT and CDR2 is SNEGSKA (reference sequence). The V end lost 3 bases, the J end lost 6 bases, and 16 bases lay between the germline ends.

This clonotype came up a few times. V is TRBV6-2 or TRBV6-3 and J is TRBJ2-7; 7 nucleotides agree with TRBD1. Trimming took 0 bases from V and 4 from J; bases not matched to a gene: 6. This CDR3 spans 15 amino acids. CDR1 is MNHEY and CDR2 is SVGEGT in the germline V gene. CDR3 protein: CASSYSTGKGYEQYF. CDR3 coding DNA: TGTGCCAGCAGTTACTCGACAGGGAAGGGGTACGAGCAGTACTTC.

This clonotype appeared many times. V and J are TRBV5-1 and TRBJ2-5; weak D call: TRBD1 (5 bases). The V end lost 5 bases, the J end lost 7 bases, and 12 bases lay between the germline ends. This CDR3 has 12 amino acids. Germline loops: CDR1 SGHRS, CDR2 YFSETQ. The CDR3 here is CASSQGPGTQYF. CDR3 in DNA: TGCGCCAGCAGTCAGGGCCCAGGGACCCAGTACTTC.

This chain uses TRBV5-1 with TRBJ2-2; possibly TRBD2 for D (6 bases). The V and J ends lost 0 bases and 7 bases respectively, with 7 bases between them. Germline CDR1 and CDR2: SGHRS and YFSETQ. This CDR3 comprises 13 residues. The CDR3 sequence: CASSLDGGGELFF. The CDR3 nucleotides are TGCGCCAGCAGCTTGGACGGGGGCGGGGAGCTGTTTTTT.

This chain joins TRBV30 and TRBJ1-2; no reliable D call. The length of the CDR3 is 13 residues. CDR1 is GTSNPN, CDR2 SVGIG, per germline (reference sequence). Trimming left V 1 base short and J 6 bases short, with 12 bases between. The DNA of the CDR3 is TGTGCCTGGAGTGCTCGACCAACAAATGGCTACACCTTC. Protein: CAWSARPTNGYTF. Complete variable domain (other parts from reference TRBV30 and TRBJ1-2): SQTIHQWPATLVQPVGSPLSLECTVEGTSNPNLYWYRQAAGRGLQLLFYSVGIGQISSEVPQNLSASRPQDRQFILSSKKLLLSDSGFYLCAWSARPTNGYTFGSGTRLTVV.

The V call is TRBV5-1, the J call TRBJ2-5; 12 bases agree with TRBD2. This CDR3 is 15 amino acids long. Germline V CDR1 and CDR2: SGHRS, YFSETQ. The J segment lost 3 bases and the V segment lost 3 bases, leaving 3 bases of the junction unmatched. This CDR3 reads CASSSRLAGEETQYF. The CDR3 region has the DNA TGCGCCAGCAGCTCAAGACTAGCGGGGGAAGAGACCCAGTACTTC.

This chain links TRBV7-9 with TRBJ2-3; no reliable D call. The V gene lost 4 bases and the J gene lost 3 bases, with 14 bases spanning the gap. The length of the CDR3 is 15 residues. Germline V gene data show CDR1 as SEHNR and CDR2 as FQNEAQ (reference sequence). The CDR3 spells CASSYPGGLTDTQYF. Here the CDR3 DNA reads TGTGCCAGCAGCTACCCGGGTGGGTTGACAGATACGCAGTATTTT.

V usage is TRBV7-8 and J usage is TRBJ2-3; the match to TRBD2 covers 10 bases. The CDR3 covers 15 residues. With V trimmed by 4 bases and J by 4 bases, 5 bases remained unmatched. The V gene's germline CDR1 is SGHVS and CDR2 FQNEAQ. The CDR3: CASSWSGGAADTQYF. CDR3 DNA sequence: TGTGCCAGCAGCTGGAGCGGGGGGGCCGCAGATACGCAGTATTTT.

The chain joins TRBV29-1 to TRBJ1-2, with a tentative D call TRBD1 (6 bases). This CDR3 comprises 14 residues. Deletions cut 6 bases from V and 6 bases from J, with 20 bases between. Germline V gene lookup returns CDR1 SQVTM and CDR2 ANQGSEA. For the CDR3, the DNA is TGCAGCGTCGGGGGGGCCATCGACTATAATGGCTACACCTTC. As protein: CSVGGAIDYNGYTF.

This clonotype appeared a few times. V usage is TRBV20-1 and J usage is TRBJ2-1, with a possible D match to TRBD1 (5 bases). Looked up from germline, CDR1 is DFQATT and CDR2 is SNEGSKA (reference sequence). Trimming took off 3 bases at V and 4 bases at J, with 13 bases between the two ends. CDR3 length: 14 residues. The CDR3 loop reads CSASWTRRYNEQFF. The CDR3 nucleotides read TGCAGTGCTAGCTGGACAAGACGGTACAATGAGCAGTTCTTC.

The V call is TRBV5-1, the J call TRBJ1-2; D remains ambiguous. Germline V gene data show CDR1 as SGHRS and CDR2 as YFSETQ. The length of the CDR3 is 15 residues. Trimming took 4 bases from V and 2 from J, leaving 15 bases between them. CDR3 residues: CASSRRQDGNYGYTF. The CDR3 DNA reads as TGCGCCAGCAGCAGGCGTCAGGACGGGAACTATGGCTACACCTTC.

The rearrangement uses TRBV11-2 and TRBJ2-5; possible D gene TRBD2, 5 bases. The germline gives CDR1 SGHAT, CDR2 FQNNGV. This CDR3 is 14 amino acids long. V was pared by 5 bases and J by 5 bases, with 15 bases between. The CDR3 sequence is CASSPGPGWETQYF. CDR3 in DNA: TGTGCCAGCAGCCCCGGACCGGGGTGGGAGACCCAGTACTTC.

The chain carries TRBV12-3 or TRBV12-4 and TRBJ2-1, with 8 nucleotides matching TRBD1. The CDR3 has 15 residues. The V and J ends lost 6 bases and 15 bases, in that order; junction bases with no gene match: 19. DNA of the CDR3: TGTGCCAGCAGCCCCAGACAGGGGTCCCCGCTTCCCCCGTTCTTC. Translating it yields CASSPRQGSPLPPFF.

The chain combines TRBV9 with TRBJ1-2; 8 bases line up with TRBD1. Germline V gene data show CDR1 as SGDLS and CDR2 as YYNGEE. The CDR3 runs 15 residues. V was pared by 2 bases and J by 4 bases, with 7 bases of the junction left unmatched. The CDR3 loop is CASSVGQGEVYGYTF. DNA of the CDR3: TGTGCCAGCAGCGTTGGACAGGGAGAAGTCTATGGCTACACCTTC.

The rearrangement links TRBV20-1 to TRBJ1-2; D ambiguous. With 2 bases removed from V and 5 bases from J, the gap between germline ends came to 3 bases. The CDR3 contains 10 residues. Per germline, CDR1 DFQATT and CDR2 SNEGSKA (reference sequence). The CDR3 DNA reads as TGCAGTGCTAGATATTATGGCTACACCTTC. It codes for CSARYYGYTF.

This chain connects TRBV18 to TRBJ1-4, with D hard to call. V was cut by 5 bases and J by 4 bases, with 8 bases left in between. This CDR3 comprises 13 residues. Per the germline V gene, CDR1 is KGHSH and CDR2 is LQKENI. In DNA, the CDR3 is TGTGCCAGCTCATCAAGGATTAATGAAAAACTGTTTTTT. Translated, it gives CASSSRINEKLFF.

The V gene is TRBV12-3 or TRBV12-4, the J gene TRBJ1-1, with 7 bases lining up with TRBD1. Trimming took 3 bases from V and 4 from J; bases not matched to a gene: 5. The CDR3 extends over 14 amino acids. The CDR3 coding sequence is TGTGCCAGCAGTTTCCGACAGGGCGGCACTGAAGCTTTCTTT. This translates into CASSFRQGGTEAFF.

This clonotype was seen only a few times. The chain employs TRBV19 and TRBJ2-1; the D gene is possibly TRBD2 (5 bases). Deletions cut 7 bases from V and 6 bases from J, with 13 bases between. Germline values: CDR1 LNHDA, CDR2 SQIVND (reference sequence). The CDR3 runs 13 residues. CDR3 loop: CASIGGSGNEQFF. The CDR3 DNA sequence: TGTGCCAGTATCGGCGGGTCAGGCAATGAGCAGTTCTTC.

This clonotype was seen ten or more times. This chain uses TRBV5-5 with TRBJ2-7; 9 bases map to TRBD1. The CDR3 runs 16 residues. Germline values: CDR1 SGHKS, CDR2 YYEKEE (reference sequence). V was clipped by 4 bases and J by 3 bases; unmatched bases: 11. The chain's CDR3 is CASSPRGQGYYYEQYF. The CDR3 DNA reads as TGTGCCAGCAGCCCCAGGGGACAGGGCTATTACTACGAGCAGTACTTC.

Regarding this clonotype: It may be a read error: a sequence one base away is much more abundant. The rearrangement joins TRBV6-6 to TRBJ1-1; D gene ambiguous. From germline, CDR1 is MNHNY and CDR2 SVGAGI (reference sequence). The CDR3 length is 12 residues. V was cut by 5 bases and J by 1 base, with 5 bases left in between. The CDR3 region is CASSVANTEAFF. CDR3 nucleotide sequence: TGTGCCAGCAGTGTAGCGAACACTGAAGCTTTCTTT.